Below, 21 T cell receptor beta chains from the same sample are listed, as sequenced in a study of T cells in localized non-small cell lung cancer. The assay was immunoSEQ multiplex PCR, and TCRdb's table has in-frame clones only and misses some. Altogether roughly 34,000 clones are present, about nine tenths being singletons, with the ten largest covering 15% to 20%. This sample comprised peripheral blood mononuclear cells, obtained before any cancer treatment. The receptors here all came from a man aged 35 to 70 with stage III lung adenocarcinoma.

J is TRBJ2-4 and V is TRBV6-1; no firm D call. Germline CDR1 and CDR2: MNHNS and SASEGT. This CDR3 is 12 amino acids long. Trimming left V 4 bases short and J 6 bases short, with 7 bases between. The DNA of the CDR3 is TGTGCCAGCAGTGGGGCGCCAAACATTCAGTACTTC. Translation: CASSGAPNIQYF.

J is TRBJ2-5 and V is TRBV7-3, with 9 bases lining up with TRBD1. The CDR3 contains 16 residues. Trimming removed 5 bases from V and 7 bases from J; junction bases left unmatched: 14. Germline V gives CDR1 SGHTA, CDR2 FQGTGA. The CDR3 sequence is CASSAQTGGEMVTQYF. The CDR3 DNA sequence: TGTGCCAGCAGCGCCCAGACAGGGGGAGAAATGGTGACCCAGTACTTC.

The chain carries TRBV27 and TRBJ2-5; 8 bases match TRBD2. The CDR3 sequence is 17 residues long. The germline V gene encodes CDR1 MNHEY and CDR2 SMNVEV (reference sequence). V was clipped by 1 base and J by 1 base; unmatched bases: 8. The CDR3 nucleotides are TGTGCCAGCAGTTTATATATCCCGGGGGGGTCCCAAGAGACCCAGTACTTC. Translated, it gives CASSLYIPGGSQETQYF.

The V call is TRBV10-3, the J call TRBJ2-7; TRBD1 matches at 8 bases. Germline CDR1 is ENHRY and CDR2 is SYGVKD. The CDR3 spans 18 residues. The J segment lost 5 bases and the V segment lost 2 bases, leaving 17 bases of the junction unmatched. Here the CDR3 reads CAISEQPPGQVGGNEQYF. The CDR3 coding sequence is TGTGCCATCAGTGAGCAACCTCCGGGACAGGTTGGCGGCAACGAGCAGTACTTC.

The chain joins TRBV7-8 to TRBJ1-6; TRBD1 is a possible D gene (5 bases). Trimming shortened V by 5 bases and J by 7 bases, and 12 bases separated the two germline ends. The CDR3 has 14 amino acids. Germline V lookup: CDR1 SGHVS, CDR2 FQNEAQ. This CDR3 reads CASSHTRDNSPLHF. The CDR3, as DNA: TGTGCCAGCAGCCACACCCGGGACAATTCACCCCTCCACTTT.

The chain links TRBV12-5 to TRBJ2-7; D possibly matches TRBD1 or TRBD2 (5 bases each). The CDR3 totals 16 residues. CDR1 LGHNT and CDR2 FRNRAP come from the germline V gene. Trimming pared 0 bases from V and 2 bases from J, leaving 14 bases between. The chain's CDR3 is CASGLVLGVHPYEQYF. The CDR3 DNA reads as TGTGCTAGTGGTTTGGTACTGGGGGTTCATCCCTACGAGCAGTACTTC.

This clone ranks as medium-sized. Other DNA sequences of this sample code for an identical CDR3. The chain couples TRBV6-5 to TRBJ1-3; 9 nucleotides agree with TRBD1. Per germline, CDR1 MNHEY and CDR2 SVGAGI. The CDR3 sequence is 15 residues long. V was pared by 6 bases and J by 0 bases, with 3 bases of the junction left unmatched. The CDR3 DNA reads TGTGCCAGCAGCTTGGGACAGGGCTCTGGAAACACCATATATTTT. Translated, it gives CASSLGQGSGNTIYF.

This chain links TRBV29-1 with TRBJ1-1, with D uncertain. Germline values: CDR1 SQVTM, CDR2 ANQGSEA. V shed 7 bases and J shed 4 bases, with 16 bases lying between them. The length of the CDR3 is 13 residues. The chain's CDR3 is CSGQRGDGTEAFF. For the CDR3, the DNA is TGCAGCGGACAACGGGGTGATGGCACTGAAGCTTTCTTT.

The J gene is TRBJ2-7, the V gene TRBV10-3, with no clear D. This CDR3 contains 13 residues. Germline CDR1 and CDR2: ENHRY and SYGVKD. V lost 3 bases and J lost 2, with 8 bases in between. The CDR3 region has the DNA TGTGCCATCAGTGACCCGTCCGCCTACGAGCAGTACTTC. Protein: CAISDPSAYEQYF.

The gene calls are TRBV2 and TRBJ2-1, with 14 bases fitting TRBD2. The germline gives CDR1 SNHLY, CDR2 FYNNEI. CDR3 length: 14 amino acids. J was trimmed by 15 bases and V by 4 bases; bases with no gene match: 8. The CDR3 coding sequence is TGTGCCAGCAGTGGTCGACTAGCGGGGGGGATGGCGTTCTTC. Translation: CASSGRLAGGMAFF. Looking up the rest from reference TRBV2 and TRBJ2-1 gives the full variable domain: EPEVTQTPSHQVTQMGQEVILRCVPISNHLYFYWYRQILGQKVEFLVSFYNNEISEKSEIFDDQFSVERPDGSNFTLKIRSTKLEDSAMYFCASSGRLAGGMAFFGPGTRLTVL.

This clone was seen once. The rearrangement links TRBV15 to TRBJ2-7; 10 nucleotides match TRBD1. Looked up from germline, CDR1 is LNHNV and CDR2 is YYDKDF (reference sequence). V shed 0 bases, J shed 3 bases, and the junction held 17 bases outside the gene matches. The CDR3 has 20 residues. CDR3 amino acids: CATSRDRRQGARLGLYEQYF. As DNA, the CDR3 is TGTGCCACCAGCAGAGATAGGCGACAGGGGGCGAGGTTGGGACTCTACGAGCAGTACTTC.

This chain uses TRBV5-4 with TRBJ1-2; D perhaps matches TRBD1 (6 bases). CDR1 and CDR2 from the germline V gene are SGHNT and YYREEE (reference sequence). The CDR3 sequence is 17 residues long. V was trimmed by 4 bases and J by 4 bases, leaving 23 bases between them. In nucleotides, the CDR3 is TGTGCCAGCAGCCCCCCCGGGCAACAGGGAGAAATCTATGGCTACACCTTC. Translating it yields CASSPPGQQGEIYGYTF.

The chain employs TRBV27 and TRBJ2-3, with D perhaps TRBD1 (5 bases). Germline assignment: CDR1 MNHEY and CDR2 SMNVEV (reference sequence). Deletions cut 2 bases from V and 0 bases from J, with 9 bases between. The CDR3 is 15 residues long. DNA for the CDR3: TGTGCCAGCAGTTTAATAAGGACAAGCACAGATACGCAGTATTTT. Its protein is CASSLIRTSTDTQYF.

This clone was observed a few times. This chain joins TRBV5-1 and TRBJ2-7, with D possibly being TRBD2 (7 bases). This CDR3 region has 17 residues. CDR1 SGHRS and CDR2 YFSETQ come from the germline V gene. The V gene lost 4 bases and the J gene lost 6 bases, with 26 bases spanning the gap. The CDR3: CASSPGQTSSRLSEQYF. CDR3 nucleotide sequence: TGCGCCAGCAGCCCCGGACAGACTAGCTCTCGACTCTCCGAGCAGTACTTC.

The chain uses TRBV5-1 and TRBJ2-7, with 8 bases aligning to TRBD2. The ends lost 2 bases at V and 6 bases at J; junction bases unmatched: 13. Per germline, CDR1 SGHRS and CDR2 YFSETQ. The length of the CDR3 is 16 residues. The CDR3 region is CASSLLGGLAGGEQYF. As DNA, the CDR3 is TGCGCCAGCAGCTTACTCGGGGGGCTGGCGGGGGGCGAGCAGTACTTC.

The chain links TRBV28 to TRBJ2-2; the match to TRBD2 covers 10 bases. With 8 bases clipped from V and 8 bases from J, the junction kept 14 bases outside the gene matches. The CDR3 consists of 16 residues. CDR1 MDHEN and CDR2 SYDVKM come from the germline V gene. The CDR3 coding sequence is TGTGCCAGCCGACCCCCAATAGCGGGGGGCTGGGGGGAGCTGTTTTTT. Translated, it gives CASRPPIAGGWGELFF.

This sequence joins TRBV5-3 and TRBJ2-5; D is ambiguous. TRBV5-3 qualifies as an ORF whose function is uncertain. V lost 2 bases and J 0 bases, leaving 11 bases between the germline ends. This CDR3 has 15 amino acids. This chain's CDR3 is CARSLSRRNQETQYF. The DNA of the CDR3 is TGTGCCAGAAGCTTAAGTCGGCGGAACCAAGAGACCCAGTACTTC.

The chain links TRBV27 to TRBJ2-5; 9 bases are shared with TRBD1. J was trimmed by 5 bases and V by 3 bases; bases with no gene match: 4. From germline, CDR1 is MNHEY and CDR2 SMNVEV (reference sequence). The length of the CDR3 is 14 residues. The CDR3 DNA sequence: TGTGCCAGCAGTTTTTCCGGGACAGGGGAGACCCAGTACTTC. This codes for CASSFSGTGETQYF.

This clone was counted only a few times. This rearrangement joins TRBV18 to TRBJ2-1; TRBD1 matches 7 bases. CDR3 length: 15 residues. V was pared by 3 bases and J by 8 bases, with 10 bases of the junction left unmatched. CDR1 is KGHSH and CDR2 is LQKENI in the germline V gene. The CDR3 sequence: CASSPGQSPGDEQFF. DNA of the CDR3: TGTGCCAGCTCACCGGGACAGTCACCTGGGGATGAGCAGTTCTTC.

This chain joins TRBV5-1 and TRBJ2-7; 9 bases line up with TRBD1. Germline CDR1 SGHRS, CDR2 YFSETQ. The CDR3 has 15 amino acids. The J segment lost 1 base and the V segment lost 0 bases, leaving 2 bases of the junction unmatched. This CDR3 reads CASSLVGQGSYEQYF. CDR3 nucleotides: TGCGCCAGCAGCTTGGTGGGACAGGGATCCTACGAGCAGTACTTC.

V and J are TRBV27 and TRBJ1-3; D remains ambiguous. V gave up 10 bases and J gave up 0 bases, with 10 bases separating them. Germline-derived CDR1 and CDR2 are MNHEY and SMNVEV (reference sequence). The CDR3 is made up of 13 amino acids. This chain's CDR3 is CATAAPSGNTIYF. The DNA of the CDR3 is TGTGCCACCGCGGCTCCCTCTGGAAACACCATATATTTT.